The 2 T cell receptor beta chains reported below all come from one sample, sequenced in a study of a mutant IDH1 vaccine in newly diagnosed glioma. Some clones are missing from TCRdb's copy, which holds only in-frame ones; the method was immunoSEQ multiplex PCR. The sample carries some 50,000 clones, 85% to 95% recorded once. Time point denoted: week 35, safety follow-up. Vaccination used 300 ug of mutant IDH1 20-mer peptide per dose, with topical imiquimod. The antigens these receptors bind are not known. This specimen was PBMCs, taken from a glioma patient whose treatment included an IDH1 peptide vaccine. Receptors were obtained from a man in his fifties or sixties with glioma.

The chain employs TRBV5-1 and TRBJ1-2; 7 bases align to TRBD1. V lost 0 bases, J lost 5 bases, and 4 bases stayed unmatched. The CDR3 consists of 14 residues. The germline CDR1 and CDR2 sequences are SGHRS and YFSETQ. The CDR3 coding sequence is TGCGCCAGCAGCTTGGGACAGGGTTGGTATGGCTACACCTTC. It encodes CASSLGQGWYGYTF.

The chain joins TRBV10-3 to TRBJ1-5; D possibly corresponds to TRBD1 (6 bases). The CDR3 is 15 amino acids. Per the germline V gene, CDR1 is ENHRY and CDR2 is SYGVKD. With 11 bases removed from V and 2 bases from J, the gap between germline ends came to 19 bases. The CDR3 DNA sequence: TGTGCCGCCGGAACCTACAGGGACGGCAATCAGCCCCAGCATTTT. This sequence encodes CAAGTYRDGNQPQHF.